These 28 T cell receptor beta chains came from one sample sequenced in a study of blood T cell repertoires in COVID-19. Method: immunoSEQ multiplex PCR; TCRdb's copy keeps in-frame clones and lacks some. The sample gives a few hundred thousand clones, 70% to 90% of which show up once; less than 4.5% is in the top ten. The material sequenced was peripheral blood. The receptors were gathered from a man between 18 and 35 years old with active or convalescent COVID-19.

Only one count was recorded for this clone. This chain uses TRBV3-1 (or the pseudogene TRBV3-2) with TRBJ1-1; D might be TRBD1 (5 bases). Germline V gives CDR1 LGHDT, CDR2 YNNKEL (reference sequence). V lost 7 bases, J lost 0 bases, and 9 bases lay in between. This CDR3 contains 13 residues. DNA for the CDR3: TGTGCCAGCAACCAGGGAGTGAACACTGAAGCTTTCTTT. It translates to CASNQGVNTEAFF.

V and J are TRBV7-9 and TRBJ1-5; tentatively, D is TRBD1 (5 bases). CDR1 is SEHNR and CDR2 is FQNEAQ in the germline V gene (reference sequence). V was pared by 6 bases and J by 3 bases, with 12 bases between. The CDR3 runs to 14 residues. CDR3 amino acids: CASSPDSDNQPQHF. In DNA form, the CDR3 reads TGTGCCAGCAGTCCCGACAGCGACAATCAGCCCCAGCATTTT.

This chain links TRBV7-2 with TRBJ2-7, with 10 positions matching TRBD2. Looked up from germline, CDR1 is SGHTA and CDR2 is FQGNSA. CDR3 size: 14 residues. V was pared by 5 bases and J by 0 bases, with 1 base of the junction left unmatched. CDR3 sequence (DNA): TGTGCCAGCAGCCCTAGCGGGAGCTCCTACGAGCAGTACTTC. Encoded protein: CASSPSGSSYEQYF.

The J gene is TRBJ2-3, the V gene TRBV28; D is uncertain. Trimming removed 7 bases from V and 2 bases from J, with 13 bases in between. Germline loops: CDR1 MDHEN, CDR2 SYDVKM. The CDR3 contains 14 residues. The CDR3 is CASMRPLPTDTQYF. CDR3 bases: TGTGCCAGCATGAGGCCACTGCCCACAGATACGCAGTATTTT.

The gene calls are TRBV10-3 and TRBJ2-2; 8 bases align to TRBD1. CDR3 size: 17 residues. The V and J ends lost 7 bases and 3 bases, in that order; junction bases with no gene match: 13. CDR1 ENHRY and CDR2 SYGVKD come from the germline V gene. The CDR3 loop reads CAITAQGAFGYTGELFF. CDR3 nucleotides: TGTGCCATCACTGCGCAGGGGGCTTTTGGGTACACCGGGGAGCTGTTTTTT.

This clone was seen a handful of times. The CDR3 carries no conserved terminal phenylalanine or tryptophan, so it likely arises from a read error. The limits of the CDR3 on the DNA are not certain, so only TCRdb's listed CDR3 is given. This rearrangement joins TRBV6-5 to TRBJ1-2; the D call of TRBD1 is as the table states it, not checked on the DNA. Germline CDR1 and CDR2: MNHEY and SVGAGI. The CDR3 has 12 amino acids, counting both end residues. This CDR3 reads CAGSRGTGGLHL.

The chain carries TRBV18 and TRBJ2-7; TRBD2 aligns across 9 bases. This CDR3 has 14 residues. Germline V gene sequence: CDR1 KGHSH, CDR2 LQKENI. With 6 bases clipped from V and 5 bases from J, the junction kept 8 bases outside the gene matches. CDR3 in DNA: TGTGCCAGCTCCCCTCGGCAGCGGGGGGACGAGCAGTACTTC. It translates to CASSPRQRGDEQYF.

V gene TRBV9 combines with J gene TRBJ2-1; 9 bases map to TRBD2. The germline CDR1 and CDR2 sequences are SGDLS and YYNGEE. This CDR3 spans 15 amino acids. Trimming at V came to 0 bases and at J to 10 bases, leaving 8 bases not matched to a gene. The CDR3 DNA reads as TGTGCCAGCAGCGTAGGGGTAGCGGGAGAATCCGAGCAGTTCTTC. Translating it yields CASSVGVAGESEQFF.

The chain carries TRBV7-9 and TRBJ1-1, with 9 positions matching TRBD1. The ends lost 4 bases at V and 8 bases at J; junction bases unmatched: 5. Germline lookup yields CDR1 SEHNR and CDR2 FQNEAQ (reference sequence). The CDR3 consists of 13 residues. The CDR3 spells CASSYGQGPEAFF. For the CDR3, the DNA is TGTGCCAGCAGCTACGGACAGGGGCCGGAAGCTTTCTTT.

V usage is TRBV11-2 and J usage is TRBJ2-1; D may be TRBD1 (5 bases). Germline CDR1 and CDR2: SGHAT and FQNNGV. The CDR3 spans 15 residues. Between the trimmed V and J ends, which lost 4 bases and 6 bases, there was a span of 16 bases. The CDR3 nucleotides are TGTGCCAGCAGCTGGGGCAACCAGGGTGTCAATGAGCAGTTCTTC. Protein product: CASSWGNQGVNEQFF.

The table lists this clone with a few counts. The rearrangement joins TRBV6-5 to TRBJ2-7; D is possibly TRBD1 (6 bases). Per the germline V gene, CDR1 is MNHEY and CDR2 is SVGAGI. The ends were cut back, 5 bases at V and 4 bases at J, with 18 bases in the middle. The CDR3 is 15 residues long. CDR3 sequence: CASSRKMGHPYEQYF. As DNA, the CDR3 is TGTGCCAGCAGTCGAAAAATGGGACATCCGTACGAGCAGTACTTC.

This chain connects TRBV18 to TRBJ2-2; maybe TRBD2 (5 bases). CDR1 and CDR2 (germline): KGHSH, LQKENI. V gave up 5 bases and J gave up 1 base, with 17 bases separating them. The CDR3 consists of 17 residues. The CDR3 region is CASSSSPGSLNTGELFF. As DNA, the CDR3 is TGTGCCAGCTCATCGTCCCCGGGGAGTTTGAACACCGGGGAGCTGTTTTTT.

There are a few counts of this clone. This sequence joins TRBV27 and TRBJ2-7, with 11 bases fitting TRBD2. Germline V CDR1 and CDR2: MNHEY, SMNVEV (reference sequence). V lost 8 bases to trimming and J lost 2 bases; unmatched junction nucleotides: 8. The CDR3 is made up of 15 amino acids. This CDR3 is CASRWGTSGAYEQYF. In nucleotides, the CDR3 is TGTGCCAGCCGCTGGGGGACTAGCGGAGCCTACGAGCAGTACTTC.

The V and J genes are TRBV7-8 and TRBJ2-7, with D tentatively TRBD2 (5 bases). CDR1 and CDR2 (germline): SGHVS, FQNEAQ. V was trimmed by 4 bases and J by 4 bases, leaving 11 bases between them. This CDR3 region has 13 residues. Here the CDR3 reads CASSWGWEYEQYF. The CDR3 region has the DNA TGTGCCAGCAGCTGGGGATGGGAGTACGAGCAGTACTTC. Variable domain in full (rest from reference TRBV7-8 and TRBJ2-7): GAGVSQSPRYKVAKRGQDVALRCDPISGHVSLFWYQQALGQGPEFLTYFQNEAQLDKSGLPSDRFFAERPEGSVSTLKIQRTQQEDSAVYLCASSWGWEYEQYFGPGTRLTVT.

The chain is built from TRBV3-1 (or the pseudogene TRBV3-2) and TRBJ2-1; D might be TRBD1 (6 bases). V was clipped by 1 base and J by 7 bases, with 8 bases between them. Germline V CDR1 and CDR2: LGHDT, YNNKEL (reference sequence). The CDR3 sequence is 13 residues long. This CDR3 is CASSQVRGNEQFF. CDR3 nucleotides: TGTGCCAGCAGCCAAGTAAGGGGGAATGAGCAGTTCTTC.

The rearrangement joins TRBV27 to TRBJ2-1, with TRBD2 identical over 13 bases. The CDR3 consists of 15 residues. Germline loops: CDR1 MNHEY, CDR2 SMNVEV (reference sequence). After removal of 5 bases from V and 7 bases from J, the junction contained 5 bases not matched to a gene. This chain's CDR3 is CASSNGLAGANEQFF. The CDR3 coding sequence is TGTGCCAGCAGTAACGGACTAGCGGGAGCGAATGAGCAGTTCTTC.

This clone was recorded a few times. The junction departs from the called germline gene at one end, perhaps through a read error. The chain has TRBV5-1 and TRBJ2-7; TRBD2 is a possible D gene (6 bases). The V gene's germline CDR1 is SGHRS and CDR2 YFSETQ. There are 14 residues in the CDR3. CDR3 region: CASSLASGRGLSHF. In DNA, the CDR3 is TGCGCCAGCAGCTTGGCCTCAGGGCGGGGACTGTCGCACTTC. The entire variable domain, with the rest obtained from reference TRBV5-1 and TRBJ2-7, is as follows: KAGVTQTPRYLIKTRGQQVTLSCSPISGHRSVSWYQQTPGQGLQFLFEYFSETQRNKGNFPGRFSGRQFSNSRSEMNVSTLELGDSALYLCASSLASGRGLSHFGPGTRLTVT.

CDR3 nucleotide sequence: TGTGCCAGCAGTCGCGGACAGGGAGGCCCTAATGAAAAACTGTTTTTT. Translated, it gives CASSRGQGGPNEKLFF. The gene calls are TRBV5-4 and TRBJ1-4; TRBD1 aligns across 8 bases. CDR1 is SGHNT, CDR2 YYREEE, per germline (reference sequence). Germline trimming cut 5 bases from V and 3 bases from J; bases unmatched to any gene: 9. This CDR3 region has 16 residues.

The chain uses TRBV12-5 and TRBJ2-3; 8 bases are shared with TRBD1. J was trimmed by 11 bases and V by 2 bases; bases with no gene match: 15. This CDR3 is 16 amino acids long. CDR1 is LGHNT, CDR2 FRNRAP, per germline. This chain's CDR3 is CASGLIKPGQAIGQYF. In nucleotides, the CDR3 is TGTGCTAGTGGTTTGATAAAGCCGGGACAGGCAATAGGGCAGTATTTT.

CDR3 loop: CASSLDQVRGEKLFF. As DNA, the CDR3 is TGTGCCAGCAGTTTAGATCAAGTCCGAGGGGAAAAACTGTTTTTT. The J gene is TRBJ1-4, the V gene TRBV28, with unresolved D. Germline CDR1 is MDHEN and CDR2 is SYDVKM. This CDR3 region has 15 residues. V lost 2 bases to trimming and J lost 8 bases, with 15 bases between them.

The chain combines TRBV12-3 or TRBV12-4 with TRBJ1-2; D possibly corresponds to TRBD1 (6 bases). The CDR3 covers 11 residues. Trimming removed 8 bases from V and 4 bases from J, with 8 bases in between. The CDR3 sequence is CASGQRYGYTF. The CDR3, as DNA: TGTGCCAGCGGACAGCGCTATGGCTACACCTTC.

The chain joins TRBV6-5 to TRBJ2-1; TRBD2 matches at 9 bases. The CDR3 length is 15 residues. V shed 3 bases, J shed 6 bases, and the junction held 6 bases outside the gene matches. CDR1 and CDR2 (germline): MNHEY, SVGAGI. CDR3 sequence (DNA): TGTGCCAGCAGTTATTCCGCGGGAGGGATCAATGAGCAGTTCTTC. Protein sequence: CASSYSAGGINEQFF.

The chain carries TRBV30 and TRBJ2-5, with D possibly TRBD2 on 5 matching bases. V was trimmed by 2 bases and J by 5 bases, leaving 12 bases between them. The CDR3 spans 13 residues. CDR1 GTSNPN and CDR2 SVGIG come from the germline V gene (reference sequence). The CDR3 region has the DNA TGTGCCTGGAGTAAGGCTAGCCGGGAGACCCAGTACTTC. This gives the protein CAWSKASRETQYF.

The chain employs TRBV6-5 and TRBJ2-7; a weak D match, TRBD2 (5 bases). The CDR3 totals 12 residues. V was trimmed by 6 bases and J by 6 bases, leaving 12 bases between them. Germline V lookup: CDR1 MNHEY, CDR2 SVGAGI. CDR3 in DNA: TGTGCCAGCAGCCCATCTAGCTTCGAGCAGTACTTC. Its translation is CASSPSSFEQYF.

The V call is TRBV12-3 or TRBV12-4, the J call TRBJ2-5, with TRBD2 as a possible D gene (5 bases). This CDR3 spans 13 amino acids. V lost 5 bases and J lost 6, with 13 bases in between. CDR3 region: CASSSGRAKTQYF. CDR3 coding DNA: TGTGCCAGCAGTAGCGGACGGGCAAAGACCCAGTACTTC.

This rearrangement joins TRBV24-1 to TRBJ1-5; tentatively, D is TRBD1 (5 bases). CDR3 length: 15 residues. Germline assignment: CDR1 KGHDR and CDR2 SFDVKD. Trimming took off 4 bases at V and 4 bases at J, with 13 bases between the two ends. CDR3 in DNA: TGTGCCACCAGTGACAATACAGGACCGAATCAGCCCCAGCATTTT. Its protein product is CATSDNTGPNQPQHF.

The chain couples TRBV6-5 to TRBJ2-7; the D gene is possibly TRBD2 (6 bases). Germline V gives CDR1 MNHEY, CDR2 SVGAGI. V was clipped by 6 bases and J by 2 bases, with 14 bases between them. This CDR3 region has 14 residues. CDR3 sequence reads: CASSDYGGTYEQYF. The DNA for the CDR3 is TGTGCCAGCAGCGACTACGGGGGAACCTACGAGCAGTACTTC.

V is TRBV2 and J is TRBJ1-6; 9 bases line up with TRBD1. V shed 6 bases and J 10 bases; nucleotides not matched to a gene: 10. The CDR3 is 15 residues long. Germline-derived CDR1 and CDR2 are SNHLY and FYNNEI. CDR3 sequence reads: CASRDRTGAGSPLHF. In nucleotides, the CDR3 is TGTGCCAGCAGAGACCGGACAGGGGCAGGATCACCCCTCCACTTT.